These 24 T cell receptor beta chains originate from one sample sequenced in a study of blood T cell repertoires in COVID-19. Some clones are missing from TCRdb's copy, which holds only in-frame ones; the method was immunoSEQ multiplex PCR. The table has about 110,000 clones, about 80% seen once. Material: peripheral blood. Receptors originate from a woman aged 55-69 years with acute or convalescent COVID-19.

J is TRBJ2-3 and V is TRBV5-1; 7 positions agree with TRBD2. Trimming cost V 4 bases and J 6 bases; bases outside gene matches: 5. CDR1 SGHRS and CDR2 YFSETQ come from the germline V gene. The CDR3 is 13 residues long. CDR3 DNA: TGCGCCAGCAGCCAAGGACTAGAGGATACGCAGTATTTT. As protein: CASSQGLEDTQYF.

Written as DNA, the CDR3 is TGTGCCAGCAGTTCGTCGTATGACACTGAAGCTTTCTTT. Translation: CASSSSYDTEAFF. V gene TRBV28 combines with J gene TRBJ1-1; D is ambiguous. This CDR3 comprises 13 residues. The germline gives CDR1 MDHEN, CDR2 SYDVKM. The ends were cut back, 4 bases at V and 3 bases at J, with 9 bases in the middle.

The chain links TRBV11-2 to TRBJ2-2; 11 bases are a match to TRBD2. This CDR3 region has 16 residues. The V gene end was trimmed by 6 bases and the J gene end by 4 bases; junction bases not matched to a gene: 7. The V gene's germline CDR1 is SGHAT and CDR2 FQNNGV. In DNA form, the CDR3 reads TGTGCCAGCAGGCCTACTAGCGGGAGTCGCACCGGGGAGCTGTTTTTT. Its protein is CASRPTSGSRTGELFF.

This clone was counted a single time. The chain is built from TRBV7-9 and TRBJ2-2, with a possible D match to TRBD1 (5 bases). The V gene's germline CDR1 is SEHNR and CDR2 FQNEAQ (reference sequence). CDR3 length equals 13 residues. CDR3 sequence (DNA): TGTGCTAACGATAGGGGTCGAACCGGGGAGCTGTTTTTT. Translation: CANDRGRTGELFF.

The J gene is TRBJ1-5, the V gene TRBV27, with D maybe TRBD1 (6 bases). V lost 2 bases and J 3 bases, leaving 11 bases between the germline ends. Germline CDR1 MNHEY, CDR2 SMNVEV (reference sequence). The CDR3 consists of 15 residues. The CDR3 is CASSLNREINQPQHF. For the CDR3, the DNA is TGTGCCAGCAGTTTAAACAGGGAAATCAATCAGCCCCAGCATTTT.

The chain joins TRBV11-2 to TRBJ2-7, with 7 bases fitting TRBD2. There are 16 residues in the CDR3. Germline V gives CDR1 SGHAT, CDR2 FQNNGV. The V and J ends lost 0 bases and 2 bases, in that order; junction bases with no gene match: 7. Here the CDR3 reads CASSLDGWGGTYEQYF. DNA of the CDR3: TGTGCCAGCAGCTTAGATGGGTGGGGGGGGACCTACGAGCAGTACTTC.

The gene calls are TRBV9 and TRBJ2-7; 8 bases are a match to TRBD2. CDR1 is SGDLS and CDR2 is YYNGEE in the germline V gene. V lost 4 bases to trimming and J lost 0 bases; unmatched junction nucleotides: 9. There are 16 residues in the CDR3. The CDR3 bases are TGTGCCAGCAGCCCGGGGACTAGTCAGAGCTCCTACGAGCAGTACTTC. This codes for CASSPGTSQSSYEQYF. Based on the CDR3 plus reference TRBV9 and TRBJ2-7, the full variable domain is DSGVTQTPKHLITATGQRVTLRCSPRSGDLSVYWYQQSLDQGLQFLIQYYNGEERAKGNILERFSAQQFPDLHSELNLSSLELGDSALYFCASSPGTSQSSYEQYFGPGTRLTVT.

In DNA form, the CDR3 reads TGTGCCAGCAGCTTGCGCGTCGATGAGCAGTTCTTC. Encoded protein: CASSLRVDEQFF. The genes are TRBV5-6 and TRBJ2-1; D uncertain. Deletions cut 1 base from V and 8 bases from J, with 7 bases between. The CDR3 runs 12 residues. From germline, CDR1 is SGHDT and CDR2 YYEEEE.

CDR3 sequence (DNA): TGTGCCAGCAGCTTAGCCGGGTCCTACAATGAGCAGTTCTTC. Residues: CASSLAGSYNEQFF. V usage is TRBV7-9 and J usage is TRBJ2-1; no definite D call. The CDR3 has 14 amino acids. The V and J ends lost 0 bases and 1 base respectively, with 4 bases between them. In germline, CDR1 is SEHNR, CDR2 FQNEAQ (reference sequence).

This chain connects TRBV15 to TRBJ1-2; 10 bases match TRBD1. The CDR3 covers 15 residues. The germline CDR1 and CDR2 sequences are LNHNV and YYDKDF (reference sequence). J gave up 6 bases and V 0 bases, and 4 bases lay outside the gene matches. The CDR3 here is CATSRDRDRGDGYTF. CDR3 nucleotides: TGTGCCACCAGCAGAGATAGGGACAGGGGAGATGGCTACACCTTC.

CDR3 sequence reads: CASSGRTGSYEQYF. As DNA, the CDR3 is TGTGCCAGTAGTGGACGGACAGGGTCCTACGAGCAGTACTTC. This chain connects TRBV19 to TRBJ2-7, with 8 positions matching TRBD1. V gave up 5 bases and J gave up 1 base; unmatched junction bases: 4. CDR3 length: 14 amino acids. Germline CDR1 and CDR2: LNHDA and SQIVND (reference sequence).

The CDR3 reads CASSNRWEQYF. CDR3 DNA sequence: TGTGCCAGCAGTAACAGGTGGGAGCAGTACTTC. The chain carries TRBV28 and TRBJ2-7; D is perhaps TRBD1 (5 bases). The germline V gene encodes CDR1 MDHEN and CDR2 SYDVKM. Deletions cut 5 bases from V and 7 bases from J, with 9 bases between. The CDR3 totals 11 residues.

This chain links TRBV5-3 with TRBJ1-5, with D uncertain. TRBV5-3 is an open reading frame whose function is uncertain. The CDR3 extends over 15 amino acids. V was clipped by 1 base and J by 0 bases, with 8 bases between them. The CDR3 bases are TGTGCCAGAAGCTTGAGGGAGCATAGCAATCAGCCCCAGCATTTT. Amino acid sequence: CARSLREHSNQPQHF.

V and J are TRBV4-1 and TRBJ1-6; TRBD1 matches at 8 bases. Germline V gives CDR1 MGHRA, CDR2 YSYEKL. The CDR3 covers 16 residues. The J segment lost 10 bases and the V segment lost 3 bases, leaving 11 bases of the junction unmatched. CDR3 protein: CASSQFTGGRGSPLHF. The CDR3 DNA sequence: TGCGCCAGCAGCCAGTTCACAGGGGGACGGGGGTCACCCCTCCACTTT.

This chain joins TRBV4-1 and TRBJ2-3; 7 bases line up with TRBD2. Germline V gene data show CDR1 as MGHRA and CDR2 as YSYEKL. The CDR3 extends over 17 amino acids. V was clipped by 1 base and J by 1 base; unmatched bases: 8. The CDR3 reads CASSQVHPTSRTDTQYF. The DNA of the CDR3 is TGCGCCAGCAGCCAAGTCCACCCGACTAGCCGCACAGATACGCAGTATTTT.

V usage is TRBV3-1 (or the pseudogene TRBV3-2) and J usage is TRBJ1-2; D call uncertain. Germline CDR1 and CDR2: LGHDT and YNNKEL (reference sequence). The V gene lost 1 base and the J gene lost 2 bases, with 8 bases spanning the gap. This CDR3 spans 14 amino acids. In DNA, the CDR3 is TGTGCCAGCAGCCAAGGTCGAGGGAACTATGGCTACACCTTC. Translating gives CASSQGRGNYGYTF.

The chain combines TRBV3-1 (or the pseudogene TRBV3-2) with TRBJ2-3; D remains unclear. V was shortened by 1 base and J by 3 bases, with 2 bases between the two germline ends. The CDR3 has 12 residues. Germline lookup yields CDR1 LGHDT and CDR2 YNNKEL (reference sequence). The chain's CDR3 is CASSQVTDTQYF. CDR3 coding DNA: TGTGCCAGCAGCCAAGTAACAGATACGCAGTATTTT.

The rearrangement uses TRBV2 and TRBJ2-1; D perhaps matches TRBD1 (6 bases). V was pared by 5 bases and J by 7 bases, with 15 bases between. Per the germline V gene, CDR1 is SNHLY and CDR2 is FYNNEI. This CDR3 comprises 14 residues. The CDR3 DNA sequence: TGTGCCAGCAGTCCTAACAGGGTGGCGAATGAGCAGTTCTTC. Protein product: CASSPNRVANEQFF.

The gene calls are TRBV11-3 and TRBJ2-3; D may be TRBD2 (5 bases). The CDR3 contains 14 residues. Germline values: CDR1 SGHNT, CDR2 YENEEA. Trimming took 1 base from V and 2 from J, leaving 7 bases between them. The CDR3 bases are TGTGCCAGCAGCTTAGGAGCGGCCACAGATACGCAGTATTTT. Amino acids: CASSLGAATDTQYF.

The chain has TRBV5-5 and TRBJ1-1, with a tentative D call TRBD1 (5 bases). Germline CDR1 SGHKS, CDR2 YYEKEE (reference sequence). CDR3 size: 14 residues. The V end lost 4 bases, the J end lost 0 bases, and 10 bases lay between the germline ends. The CDR3 loop reads CASSHRSLNTEAFF. The CDR3 nucleotides are TGTGCCAGCAGCCACAGGAGTTTGAACACTGAAGCTTTCTTT. Looking up the rest from reference TRBV5-5 and TRBJ1-1 gives the full variable domain: DAGVTQSPTHLIKTRGQQVTLRCSPISGHKSVSWYQQVLGQGPQFIFQYYEKEERGRGNFPDRFSARQFPNYSSELNVNALLLGDSALYLCASSHRSLNTEAFFGQGTRLTVV.

Worth noting for this clone: Compared with germline, one end of the junction differs, possibly owing to a read error. The V call is TRBV6-5, the J call TRBJ2-2, with D maybe TRBD2 (5 bases). This CDR3 has 15 residues. Germline V gene data show CDR1 as MNHEY and CDR2 as SVGAGI. For the CDR3, the DNA is TGTGCCAGCCTCTTAGTTCCGGGGAACTCCGGGGAGCTGTTTTTT. It translates to CASLLVPGNSGELFF.

The genes are TRBV5-5 and TRBJ1-5, with D maybe TRBD1 (5 bases). The V and J ends lost 2 bases and 6 bases respectively, with 15 bases between them. The CDR3 has 15 amino acids. The V gene's germline CDR1 is SGHKS and CDR2 YYEKEE (reference sequence). The CDR3 sequence: CASSFGGGAGQPQHF. The CDR3 DNA sequence: TGTGCCAGCAGCTTCGGTGGGGGAGCGGGTCAGCCCCAGCATTTT.

The V and J genes are TRBV19 and TRBJ2-5; 12 positions match TRBD2. Germline CDR1 is LNHDA and CDR2 is SQIVND (reference sequence). The CDR3 contains 16 residues. The V and J ends lost 6 bases and 1 base, in that order; junction bases with no gene match: 6. The DNA for the CDR3 is TGTGCCAGTAGGCGTACTAGCGGGGGGTCCCAAGAGACCCAGTACTTC. It codes for CASRRTSGGSQETQYF.

The chain uses TRBV27 and TRBJ2-7; D is unresolved. Trimming removed 4 bases from V and 2 bases from J, with 12 bases in between. The V gene's germline CDR1 is MNHEY and CDR2 SMNVEV (reference sequence). The CDR3 loop spans 14 amino acids. As DNA, the CDR3 is TGTGCCAGCAGTTCCCTTCAGGTTCCCTACGAGCAGTACTTC. Its protein product is CASSSLQVPYEQYF.